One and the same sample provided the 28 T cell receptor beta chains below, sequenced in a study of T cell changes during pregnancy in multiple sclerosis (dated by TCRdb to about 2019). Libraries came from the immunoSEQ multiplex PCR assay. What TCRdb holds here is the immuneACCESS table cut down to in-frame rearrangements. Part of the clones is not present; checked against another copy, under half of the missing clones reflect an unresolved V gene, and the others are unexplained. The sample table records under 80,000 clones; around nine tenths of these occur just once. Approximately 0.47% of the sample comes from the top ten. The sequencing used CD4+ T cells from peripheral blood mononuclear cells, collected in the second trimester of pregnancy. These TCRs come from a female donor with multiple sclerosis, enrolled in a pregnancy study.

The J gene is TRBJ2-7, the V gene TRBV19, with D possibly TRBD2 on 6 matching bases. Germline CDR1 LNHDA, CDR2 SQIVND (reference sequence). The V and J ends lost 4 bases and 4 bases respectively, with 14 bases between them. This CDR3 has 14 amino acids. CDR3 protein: CASSTQGGSYEQYF. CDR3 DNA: TGTGCCAGTAGTACCCAGGGAGGAAGTTACGAGCAGTACTTC.

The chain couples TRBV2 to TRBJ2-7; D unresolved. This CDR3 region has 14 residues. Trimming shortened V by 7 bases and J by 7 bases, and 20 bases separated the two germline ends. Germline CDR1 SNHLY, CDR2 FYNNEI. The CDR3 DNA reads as TGTGCCAGCAAGGTCGCGACCATTCGGAGTGAGCAGTACTTC. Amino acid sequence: CASKVATIRSEQYF.

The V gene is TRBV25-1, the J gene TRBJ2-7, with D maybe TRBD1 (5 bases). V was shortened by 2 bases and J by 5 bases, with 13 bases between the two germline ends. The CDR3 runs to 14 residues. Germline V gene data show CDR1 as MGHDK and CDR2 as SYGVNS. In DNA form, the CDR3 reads TGTGCCAGCAGTGAAGTGTCAGGGATAGACGAGCAGTACTTC. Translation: CASSEVSGIDEQYF.

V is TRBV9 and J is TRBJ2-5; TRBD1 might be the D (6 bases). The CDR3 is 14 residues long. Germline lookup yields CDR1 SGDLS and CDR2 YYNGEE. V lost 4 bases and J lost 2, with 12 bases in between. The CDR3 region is CASSIGQLQETQYF. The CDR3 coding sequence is TGTGCCAGCAGCATAGGACAGTTACAAGAGACCCAGTACTTC.

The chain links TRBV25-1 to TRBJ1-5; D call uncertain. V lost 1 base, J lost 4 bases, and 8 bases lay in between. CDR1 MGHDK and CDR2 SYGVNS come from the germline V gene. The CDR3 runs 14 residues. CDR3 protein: CASSEFGGNQPQHF. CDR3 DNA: TGTGCCAGCAGTGAATTTGGAGGTAATCAGCCCCAGCATTTT.

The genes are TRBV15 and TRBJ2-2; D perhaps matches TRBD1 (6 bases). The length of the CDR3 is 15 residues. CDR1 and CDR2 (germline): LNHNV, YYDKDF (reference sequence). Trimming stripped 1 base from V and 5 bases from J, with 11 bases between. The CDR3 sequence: CATSRAQGSTGELFF. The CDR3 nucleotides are TGTGCCACCAGCAGAGCTCAGGGGAGTACCGGGGAGCTGTTTTTT. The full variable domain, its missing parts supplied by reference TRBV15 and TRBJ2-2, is DAMVIQNPRYQVTQFGKPVTLSCSQTLNHNVMYWYQQKSSQAPKLLFHYYDKDFNNEADTPDNFQSRRPNTSFCFLDIRSPGLGDTAMYLCATSRAQGSTGELFFGEGSRLTVL.

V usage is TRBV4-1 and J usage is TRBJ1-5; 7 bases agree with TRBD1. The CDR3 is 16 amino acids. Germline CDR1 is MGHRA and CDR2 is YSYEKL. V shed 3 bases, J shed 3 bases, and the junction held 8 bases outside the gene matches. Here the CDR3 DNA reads TGCGCCAGCAGCCAGGACGGGACAGAAATCAATCAGCCCCAGCATTTT. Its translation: CASSQDGTEINQPQHF.

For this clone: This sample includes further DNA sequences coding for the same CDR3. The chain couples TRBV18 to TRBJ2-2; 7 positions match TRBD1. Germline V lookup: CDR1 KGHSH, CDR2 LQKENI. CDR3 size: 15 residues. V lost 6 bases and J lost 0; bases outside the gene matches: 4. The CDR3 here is CASSPTGTNTGELFF. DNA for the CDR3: TGTGCCAGCTCTCCGACAGGGACGAACACCGGGGAGCTGTTTTTT.

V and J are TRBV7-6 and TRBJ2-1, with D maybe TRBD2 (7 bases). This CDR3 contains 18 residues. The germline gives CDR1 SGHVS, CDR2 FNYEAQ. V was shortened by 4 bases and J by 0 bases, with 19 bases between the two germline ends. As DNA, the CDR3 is TGTGCCAGCAGCTCCCGGGGCGGGGGCCTTAGCTCCTACAATGAGCAGTTCTTC. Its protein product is CASSSRGGGLSSYNEQFF.

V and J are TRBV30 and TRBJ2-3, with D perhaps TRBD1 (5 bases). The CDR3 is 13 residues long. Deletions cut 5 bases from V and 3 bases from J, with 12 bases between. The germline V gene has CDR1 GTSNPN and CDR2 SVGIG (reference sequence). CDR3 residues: CAWGRGVTDTQYF. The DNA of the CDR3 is TGTGCCTGGGGAAGGGGTGTAACAGATACGCAGTATTTT. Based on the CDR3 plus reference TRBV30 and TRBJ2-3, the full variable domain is SQTIHQWPATLVQPVGSPLSLECTVEGTSNPNLYWYRQAAGRGLQLLFYSVGIGQISSEVPQNLSASRPQDRQFILSSKKLLLSDSGFYLCAWGRGVTDTQYFGPGTRLTVL.

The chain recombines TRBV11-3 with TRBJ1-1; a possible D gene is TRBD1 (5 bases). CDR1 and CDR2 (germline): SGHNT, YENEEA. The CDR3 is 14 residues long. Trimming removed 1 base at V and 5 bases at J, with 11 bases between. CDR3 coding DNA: TGTGCCAGCAGCTTAGCCAGGGCGTTGACTGAAGCTTTCTTT. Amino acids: CASSLARALTEAFF.

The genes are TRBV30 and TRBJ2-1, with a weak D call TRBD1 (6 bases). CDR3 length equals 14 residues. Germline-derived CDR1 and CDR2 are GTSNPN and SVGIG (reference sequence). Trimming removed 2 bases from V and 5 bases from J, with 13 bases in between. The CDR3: CAWSTDRSHNEQFF. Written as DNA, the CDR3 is TGTGCCTGGAGTACAGACAGGTCGCACAATGAGCAGTTCTTC.

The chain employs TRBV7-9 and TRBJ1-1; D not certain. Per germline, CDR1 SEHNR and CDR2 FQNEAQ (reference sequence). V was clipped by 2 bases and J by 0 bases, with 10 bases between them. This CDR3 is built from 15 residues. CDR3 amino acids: CASSLRSLVNTEAFF. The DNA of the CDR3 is TGTGCCAGCAGCTTACGATCATTAGTGAACACTGAAGCTTTCTTT.

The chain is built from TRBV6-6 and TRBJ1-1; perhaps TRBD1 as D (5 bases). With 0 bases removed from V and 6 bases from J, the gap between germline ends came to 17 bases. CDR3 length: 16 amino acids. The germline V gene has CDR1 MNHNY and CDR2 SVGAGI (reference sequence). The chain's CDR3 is CASSYSSGRGGSEAFF. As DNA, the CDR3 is TGTGCCAGCAGTTACTCAAGCGGGAGGGGCGGGTCTGAAGCTTTCTTT.

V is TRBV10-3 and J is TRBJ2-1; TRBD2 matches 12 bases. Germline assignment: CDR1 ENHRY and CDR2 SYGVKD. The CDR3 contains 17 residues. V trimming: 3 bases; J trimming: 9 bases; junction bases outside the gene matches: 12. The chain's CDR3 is CAISDSHGLAGPGEQFF. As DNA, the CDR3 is TGTGCCATCAGTGACTCTCATGGACTAGCGGGACCCGGTGAGCAGTTCTTC.

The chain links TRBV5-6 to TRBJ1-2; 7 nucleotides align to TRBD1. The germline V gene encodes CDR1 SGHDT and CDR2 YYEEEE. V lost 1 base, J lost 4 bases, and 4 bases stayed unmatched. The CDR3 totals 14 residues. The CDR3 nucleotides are TGTGCCAGCAGCTTGAAGGGGGCGGGCTATGGCTACACCTTC. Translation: CASSLKGAGYGYTF.

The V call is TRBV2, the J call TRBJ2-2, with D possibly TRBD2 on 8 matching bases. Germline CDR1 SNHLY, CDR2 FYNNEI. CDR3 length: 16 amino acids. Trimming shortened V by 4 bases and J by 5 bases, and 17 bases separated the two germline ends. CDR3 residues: CASSVSGGGSTGELFF. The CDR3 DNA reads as TGTGCCAGCAGTGTGTCGGGAGGGGGCAGTACCGGGGAGCTGTTTTTT.

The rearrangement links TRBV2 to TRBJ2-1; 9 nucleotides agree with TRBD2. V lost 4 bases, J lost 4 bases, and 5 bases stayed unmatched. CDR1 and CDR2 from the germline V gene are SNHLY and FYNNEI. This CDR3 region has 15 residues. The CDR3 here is CASSVGSGGYNEQFF. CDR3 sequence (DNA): TGTGCCAGCAGTGTCGGGAGCGGGGGGTACAATGAGCAGTTCTTC.

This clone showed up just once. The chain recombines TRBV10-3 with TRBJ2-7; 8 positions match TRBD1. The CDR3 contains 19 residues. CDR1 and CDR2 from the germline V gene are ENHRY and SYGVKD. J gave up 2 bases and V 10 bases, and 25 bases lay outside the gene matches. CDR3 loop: CATTTRGTGSSGRTYEQYF. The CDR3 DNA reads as TGTGCCACAACCACTCGGGGGACAGGTTCCTCTGGGCGGACCTACGAGCAGTACTTC.

In DNA, the CDR3 is TGTGCCAGCACCAACCGGGACAGGGTGAATCAGCCCCAGCATTTT. Its translation is CASTNRDRVNQPQHF. The V gene is TRBV28, the J gene TRBJ1-5; 9 bases match TRBD1. The CDR3 is 15 residues long. Germline values: CDR1 MDHEN, CDR2 SYDVKM. Losses at the gene ends were 7 bases for V and 4 bases for J; bases not matched to a gene: 8.

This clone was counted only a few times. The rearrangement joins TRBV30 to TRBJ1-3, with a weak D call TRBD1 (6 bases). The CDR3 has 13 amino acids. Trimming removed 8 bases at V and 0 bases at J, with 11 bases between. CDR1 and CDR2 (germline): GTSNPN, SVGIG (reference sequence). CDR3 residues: CAGQSSSGNTIYF. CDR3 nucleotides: TGTGCCGGACAGTCGAGCTCTGGAAACACCATATATTTT.

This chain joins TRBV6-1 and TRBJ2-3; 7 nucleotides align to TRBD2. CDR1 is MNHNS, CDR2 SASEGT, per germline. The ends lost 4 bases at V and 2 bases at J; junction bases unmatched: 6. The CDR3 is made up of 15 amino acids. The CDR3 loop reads CASSVRGEYTDTQYF. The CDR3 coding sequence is TGTGCCAGCAGTGTACGGGGGGAGTACACAGATACGCAGTATTTT.

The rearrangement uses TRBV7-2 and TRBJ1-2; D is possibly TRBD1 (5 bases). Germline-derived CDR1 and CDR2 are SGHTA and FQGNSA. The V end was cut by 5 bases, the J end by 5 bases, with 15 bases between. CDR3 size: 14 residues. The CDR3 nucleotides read TGTGCCAGCAGCCCAGCAGGGCAGAATTATGGCTACACCTTC. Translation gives CASSPAGQNYGYTF.

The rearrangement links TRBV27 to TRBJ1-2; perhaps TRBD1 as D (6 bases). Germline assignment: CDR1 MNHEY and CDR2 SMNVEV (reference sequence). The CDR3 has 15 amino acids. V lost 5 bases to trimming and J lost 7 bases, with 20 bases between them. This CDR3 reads CASSGRDTLTGGYTF. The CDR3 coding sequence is TGTGCCAGCAGTGGTCGGGACACTCTTACGGGTGGCTACACCTTC.

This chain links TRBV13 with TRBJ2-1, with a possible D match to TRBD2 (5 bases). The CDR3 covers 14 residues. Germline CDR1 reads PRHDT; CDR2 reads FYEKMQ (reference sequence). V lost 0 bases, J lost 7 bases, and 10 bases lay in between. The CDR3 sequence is CASSLGGPGNEQFF. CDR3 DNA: TGTGCCAGCAGCTTAGGGGGTCCGGGGAATGAGCAGTTCTTC.

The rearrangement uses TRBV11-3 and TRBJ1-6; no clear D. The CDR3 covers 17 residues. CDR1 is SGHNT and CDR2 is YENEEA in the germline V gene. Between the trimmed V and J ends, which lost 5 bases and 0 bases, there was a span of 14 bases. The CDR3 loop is CASSNIIGSSYNSPLHF. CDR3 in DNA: TGTGCCAGCAGCAATATAATCGGTAGCTCCTATAATTCACCCCTCCACTTT. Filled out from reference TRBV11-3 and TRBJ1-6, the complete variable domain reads EAGVVQSPRYKIIEKKQPVAFWCNPISGHNTLYWYLQNLGQGPELLIRYENEEAVDDSQLPKDRFSAERLKGVDSTLKIQPAELGDSAVYLCASSNIIGSSYNSPLHFGNGTRLTVT.

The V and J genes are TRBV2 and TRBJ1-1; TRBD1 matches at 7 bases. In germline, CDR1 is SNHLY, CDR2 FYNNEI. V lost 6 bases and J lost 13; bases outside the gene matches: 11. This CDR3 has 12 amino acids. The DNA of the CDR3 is TGTGCCAGCAGACCGGGACAGCCAAGTGTTTTCTTT. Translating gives CASRPGQPSVFF.

CDR3 nucleotides: TGTGCCACGGCGGTCCGGACTAACTATGGCTACACCTTC. Translated: CATAVRTNYGYTF. The chain joins TRBV28 to TRBJ1-2, with D unresolved. Deletions cut 10 bases from V and 0 bases from J, with 12 bases between. This CDR3 spans 13 amino acids. Per germline, CDR1 MDHEN and CDR2 SYDVKM.